A selection of T cell receptor beta chains follows, all from one sample in a study of cytomegalovirus exposure and HLA in healthy donors. TCRdb's copy holds only in-frame clones and misses some; the assay was immunoSEQ multiplex PCR. Among about 73,000 clones listed, about 95% were seen once. The sample consisted of PBMCs. These receptors originate from a man between 18 and 29 years old in good health and CMV-seronegative. The CDR3 runs from the conserved cysteine through the conserved F or W. The order of the fields is J gene, D gene, clone size, V gene, CDR3 DNA, CDR3 protein. D genes are given only for firm matches. Clone size, where shown, is once, few, many, or a class for clones that have expanded.

j_gene: TRBJ2-1
d_gene: -
abundance: -
v_gene: TRBV14
CDR3nt: TGTGCCAGCAGCCAAGACGTCCACAATGAGCAGTTCTTC
CDR3aa: CASSQDVHNEQFF

j_gene: TRBJ2-7
d_gene: -
abundance: few
v_gene: TRBV2
CDR3nt: TGTGCCAGCAGTGAATCGGGGGGCAGGGGCTACGAGCAGTACTTC
CDR3aa: CASSESGGRGYEQYF

j_gene: TRBJ1-1
d_gene: TRBD1
abundance: -
v_gene: TRBV11-3
CDR3nt: TGTGCCAGCAGCTCCCCGACAGGGAGGTTAACTGAAGCTTTCTTT
CDR3aa: CASSSPTGRLTEAFF

j_gene: TRBJ2-3
d_gene: -
abundance: -
v_gene: TRBV10-3
CDR3nt: TGTGCCATCAGTGGGGGCGATTATACGCAGTATTTT
CDR3aa: CAISGGDYTQYF

j_gene: TRBJ2-3
d_gene: -
abundance: -
v_gene: TRBV7-7
CDR3nt: TGTGCCAGCAGCCGAGACTCCTCCCGGGCAGATACGCAGTATTTT
CDR3aa: CASSRDSSRADTQYF

j_gene: TRBJ2-5
d_gene: -
abundance: -
v_gene: TRBV2
CDR3nt: TGTGCCAGCTCCGCCAAAGAGTGGGTAGCCCAAGAGACCCAGTACTTC
CDR3aa: CASSAKEWVAQETQYF

j_gene: TRBJ2-2
d_gene: -
abundance: -
v_gene: TRBV19
CDR3nt: TGTGCCAGTCGAGTATTGGCAGGGACCGGGGAGCTGTTTTTT
CDR3aa: CASRVLAGTGELFF

j_gene: TRBJ2-1
d_gene: TRBD1
abundance: -
v_gene: TRBV27
CDR3nt: TGTGCCAGCAGCCGGGACAGCCCCTACAATGAGCAGTTCTTC
CDR3aa: CASSRDSPYNEQFF

j_gene: TRBJ1-2
d_gene: TRBD1
abundance: -
v_gene: TRBV19
CDR3nt: TGTGCCAGTACTCCGACAGGGGGCTATGGCTACACCTTC
CDR3aa: CASTPTGGYGYTF

j_gene: TRBJ1-2
d_gene: -
abundance: -
v_gene: TRBV7-9
CDR3nt: TGTGCCAGCAGCTTAGCAGACAATGATGGCTACACCTTC
CDR3aa: CASSLADNDGYTF

j_gene: TRBJ1-1
d_gene: -
abundance: -
v_gene: TRBV5-1
CDR3nt: TGCGCCAGCAGCTTCACGGGGAGCACTGAAGCTTTCTTT
CDR3aa: CASSFTGSTEAFF

j_gene: TRBJ2-3
d_gene: TRBD2
abundance: -
v_gene: TRBV7-6
CDR3nt: TGTGCCAGCAGCTTCGGGGGGGGCCCCACAGATACGCAGTATTTT
CDR3aa: CASSFGGGPTDTQYF

j_gene: TRBJ1-2
d_gene: -
abundance: -
v_gene: TRBV7-9
CDR3nt: TGTGCCAGCAGCAACATTGCGGACTCGTATGGCTACACCTTC
CDR3aa: CASSNIADSYGYTF

j_gene: TRBJ2-3
d_gene: TRBD1
abundance: -
v_gene: TRBV7-2
CDR3nt: TGTGCCAGCAGCTTAGCTGGGACAGGACCCACAGATACGCAGTATTTT
CDR3aa: CASSLAGTGPTDTQYF

j_gene: TRBJ2-2
d_gene: TRBD2
abundance: -
v_gene: TRBV5-1
CDR3nt: TGCGCCAGCAGCTTGAGAGCGGGGGGCCCCGGGGAGCTGTTTTTT
CDR3aa: CASSLRAGGPGELFF

j_gene: TRBJ1-2
d_gene: TRBD1
abundance: -
v_gene: TRBV28
CDR3nt: TGTGCCAGCAGTTTACTCGGGACAGGGCCAAACTATGGCTACACCTTC
CDR3aa: CASSLLGTGPNYGYTF

j_gene: TRBJ1-2
d_gene: -
abundance: -
v_gene: TRBV7-2
CDR3nt: TGTGCCAGCAGAAGTAAGGGGAACGGCTACACCTTC
CDR3aa: CASRSKGNGYTF

j_gene: TRBJ1-5
d_gene: -
abundance: -
v_gene: TRBV6-1
CDR3nt: TGTGCCAGCAGTGCAGGGTATCAGCCCCAGCATTTT
CDR3aa: CASSAGYQPQHF

j_gene: TRBJ2-1
d_gene: TRBD2
abundance: -
v_gene: TRBV11-2
CDR3nt: TGTGCCAGCAGCTCCGGAGGGACTAGCTCAAACCGCGGGCAGTTCTTC
CDR3aa: CASSSGGTSSNRGQFF

j_gene: TRBJ2-7
d_gene: -
abundance: -
v_gene: TRBV6-1
CDR3nt: TGTGCCAGCAGTGACGGGTCCTACGAGCAGTACTTC
CDR3aa: CASSDGSYEQYF

j_gene: TRBJ2-7
d_gene: -
abundance: -
v_gene: TRBV27
CDR3nt: TGTGCCGCCGGGGTGCTAGACTTATCGGGCGAGCAGTACTTC
CDR3aa: CAAGVLDLSGEQYF

j_gene: TRBJ2-3
d_gene: TRBD2
abundance: -
v_gene: TRBV7-3
CDR3nt: TGTGCCAGCAGCTCCCGCGGGGGGGGCACAGATACGCAGTATTTT
CDR3aa: CASSSRGGGTDTQYF

j_gene: TRBJ1-1
d_gene: TRBD1
abundance: -
v_gene: TRBV27
CDR3nt: TGTGCCAGCAGTGTTACAGGGGAAGCTGAAGCTTTCTTT
CDR3aa: CASSVTGEAEAFF

j_gene: TRBJ1-5
d_gene: TRBD1
abundance: -
v_gene: TRBV19
CDR3nt: TGTGCCAGTAGTGGCTCAGGGGGCCGGGGCCAGCCCCAGCATTTT
CDR3aa: CASSGSGGRGQPQHF

j_gene: TRBJ1-5
d_gene: TRBD1
abundance: -
v_gene: TRBV29-1
CDR3nt: TGCAGCGCCCTCGGACAGGACGGTCAGCCCCAGCATTTT
CDR3aa: CSALGQDGQPQHF

j_gene: TRBJ1-2
d_gene: -
abundance: once
v_gene: TRBV30
CDR3nt: TGTGCCTGGAGCCAAGACCCGGACAGATATGGCTACACCTTC
CDR3aa: CAWSQDPDRYGYTF

j_gene: TRBJ1-4
d_gene: -
abundance: -
v_gene: TRBV7-6
CDR3nt: TGTGCCAGCAGCCCCCGTCTGCGTTGGGGCGAAAAACTGTTTTTT
CDR3aa: CASSPRLRWGEKLFF

j_gene: TRBJ1-2
d_gene: -
abundance: -
v_gene: TRBV28
CDR3nt: TGTGCCAGCAGTATACAACCGGGGGTGGGGGATGGCTACACCTTC
CDR3aa: CASSIQPGVGDGYTF

j_gene: TRBJ1-2
d_gene: -
abundance: once
v_gene: TRBV29-1
CDR3nt: TGCAGCGTTGAAGATAGTACTAACTATGGCTACACCTTC
CDR3aa: CSVEDSTNYGYTF

j_gene: TRBJ1-5
d_gene: TRBD1
abundance: -
v_gene: TRBV27
CDR3nt: TGTGCCAGCAGTCCGGGGACAGGGAATCAGCCCCAGCATTTT
CDR3aa: CASSPGTGNQPQHF

j_gene: TRBJ2-7
d_gene: TRBD1
abundance: -
v_gene: TRBV27
CDR3nt: TGTGCCAGCAGGGCCACAGGGGATCCGAAGTCTAACGAGCAGTACTTC
CDR3aa: CASRATGDPKSNEQYF

j_gene: TRBJ1-1
d_gene: -
abundance: -
v_gene: TRBV30
CDR3nt: TGTGCCTGGATTTTCAGGGGAATGAACACTGAAGCTTTCTTT
CDR3aa: CAWIFRGMNTEAFF

j_gene: TRBJ2-5
d_gene: TRBD2
abundance: -
v_gene: TRBV19
CDR3nt: TGTGCCAGTAGTATTGAGCCGGGGAGGGAAGAGACCCAGTACTTC
CDR3aa: CASSIEPGREETQYF

j_gene: TRBJ1-2
d_gene: TRBD1
abundance: -
v_gene: TRBV7-3
CDR3nt: TGTGCCAGCAGCTTATCCCCTCTTACGGGACAGTCCATGGATGGCTACACCTTC
CDR3aa: CASSLSPLTGQSMDGYTF

j_gene: TRBJ1-4
d_gene: TRBD1
abundance: -
v_gene: TRBV29-1
CDR3nt: TGCAGCGTTGCACAAGGGGGCGGTGAAAAACTGTTTTTT
CDR3aa: CSVAQGGGEKLFF

j_gene: TRBJ2-3
d_gene: -
abundance: -
v_gene: TRBV18
CDR3nt: TGTGCCAGCTCACCACCGGGACACACAGATACGCAGTATTTT
CDR3aa: CASSPPGHTDTQYF

j_gene: TRBJ2-1
d_gene: TRBD2
abundance: once
v_gene: TRBV15
CDR3nt: TGTGCCACCAGCACCTCTAGCGGGGGGTTTACTTACAATGAGCAGTTCTTC
CDR3aa: CATSTSSGGFTYNEQFF

j_gene: TRBJ2-3
d_gene: -
abundance: -
v_gene: TRBV5-1
CDR3nt: TGCGCCAGCAGCTTCGGAGATACGCAGTATTTT
CDR3aa: CASSFGDTQYF

j_gene: TRBJ1-1
d_gene: -
abundance: -
v_gene: TRBV18
CDR3nt: TGTGCCAGCTCACCACAACAGAACACTGAAGCTTTCTTT
CDR3aa: CASSPQQNTEAFF

j_gene: TRBJ2-1
d_gene: TRBD1
abundance: -
v_gene: TRBV19
CDR3nt: TGTGCCAGTAGTGGCCGGGACAGGGGGGATGATGAGCAGTTCTTC
CDR3aa: CASSGRDRGDDEQFF

j_gene: TRBJ2-7
d_gene: TRBD1
abundance: -
v_gene: TRBV6-1
CDR3nt: TGTGCCAGCAGCTCCCAGACAGGGGCTTCCTACGAGCAGTACTTC
CDR3aa: CASSSQTGASYEQYF

j_gene: TRBJ1-5
d_gene: -
abundance: -
v_gene: TRBV2
CDR3nt: TGTGCCAGCAGTGATCAAGGGGGCAATCAGCCCCAGCATTTT
CDR3aa: CASSDQGGNQPQHF

j_gene: TRBJ1-2
d_gene: -
abundance: -
v_gene: TRBV27
CDR3nt: TGTGCCAGCAGTTTATCGTTACTCGCTACCCTTGAGTATGGCTACACCTTC
CDR3aa: CASSLSLLATLEYGYTF

j_gene: TRBJ2-1
d_gene: TRBD2
abundance: -
v_gene: TRBV2
CDR3nt: TGTGCCAGCAGTGTCGGAGGACTAGCGGGGGATGAGCAGTTCTTC
CDR3aa: CASSVGGLAGDEQFF

j_gene: TRBJ1-1
d_gene: -
abundance: -
v_gene: TRBV27
CDR3nt: TGTGCCAGCAGTTATACAGGACATTCCAATGAAGCTTTCTTT
CDR3aa: CASSYTGHSNEAFF

j_gene: TRBJ2-3
d_gene: TRBD2
abundance: -
v_gene: TRBV7-2
CDR3nt: TGTGCCAGCAGCGCCGGGCTAGCGGGCACAGATACGCAGTATTTT
CDR3aa: CASSAGLAGTDTQYF

j_gene: TRBJ2-4
d_gene: -
abundance: -
v_gene: TRBV7-8
CDR3nt: TGTGCCAGCAGCTTAGAACGGTTCCGAGAGGGAGCCAAAAACATTCAGTACTTC
CDR3aa: CASSLERFREGAKNIQYF

j_gene: TRBJ1-2
d_gene: -
abundance: -
v_gene: TRBV4-3
CDR3nt: TGCGCCAGCAGCCAAGATGCCAGGGGCGTCTATGGCTACACCTTC
CDR3aa: CASSQDARGVYGYTF